The text below deals with one TCR beta chain. Here immunoSEQ multiplex PCR was the method, and the copy in TCRdb shows in-frame clones only, minus some. The sample holds some 200,000 clones; roughly 76% are singletons and the top ten take 9.5% to 15%. This sample is part of a study of blood T cell repertoires in COVID-19. Germline CDR1 and CDR2: LNHDA and SQIVND (reference sequence). V was clipped by 10 bases and J by 8 bases, with 14 bases between them. The CDR3 runs to 11 residues. The sequencing sample was made of peripheral blood. V usage is TRBV19 and J usage is TRBJ1-1; D not certain. This receptor was taken from a woman older than 75 with COVID-19, enrolled during active disease. The CDR3 region is CATRAGLEAFF. The CDR3 coding sequence is TGTGCCACCCGAGCAGGACTGGAAGCTTTCTTT.